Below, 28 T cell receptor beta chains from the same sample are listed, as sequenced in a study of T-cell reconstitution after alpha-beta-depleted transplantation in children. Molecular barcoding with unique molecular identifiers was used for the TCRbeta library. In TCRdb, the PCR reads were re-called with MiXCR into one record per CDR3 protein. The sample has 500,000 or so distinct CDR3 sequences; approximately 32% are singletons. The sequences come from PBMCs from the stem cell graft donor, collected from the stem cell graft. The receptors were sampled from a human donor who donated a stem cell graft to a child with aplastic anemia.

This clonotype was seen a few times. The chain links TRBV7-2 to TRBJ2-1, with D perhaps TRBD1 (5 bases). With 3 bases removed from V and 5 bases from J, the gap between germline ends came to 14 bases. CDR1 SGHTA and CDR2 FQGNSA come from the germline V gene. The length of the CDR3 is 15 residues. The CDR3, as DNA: TGTGCCAGCAGCTTCCCCCCGGACACTCACAATGAGCAGTTCTTC. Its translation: CASSFPPDTHNEQFF.

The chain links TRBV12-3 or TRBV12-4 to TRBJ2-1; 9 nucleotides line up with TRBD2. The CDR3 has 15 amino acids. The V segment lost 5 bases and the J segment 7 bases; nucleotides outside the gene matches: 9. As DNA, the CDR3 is TGTGCCAGCAGTCTCCTAGCGGGAAGGGGGAATGAGCAGTTCTTC. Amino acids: CASSLLAGRGNEQFF.

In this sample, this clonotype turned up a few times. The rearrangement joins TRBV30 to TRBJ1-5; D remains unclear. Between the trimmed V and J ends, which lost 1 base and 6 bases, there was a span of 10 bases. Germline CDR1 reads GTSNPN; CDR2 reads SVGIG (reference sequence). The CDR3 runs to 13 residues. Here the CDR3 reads CAWSGDLSQPQHF. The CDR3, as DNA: TGTGCCTGGAGTGGGGATCTAAGTCAGCCCCAGCATTTT.

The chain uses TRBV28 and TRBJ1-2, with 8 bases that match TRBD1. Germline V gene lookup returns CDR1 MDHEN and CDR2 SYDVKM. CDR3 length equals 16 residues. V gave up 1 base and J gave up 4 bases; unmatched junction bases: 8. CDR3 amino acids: CASSLSQGAGSYGYTF. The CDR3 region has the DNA TGTGCCAGCAGTTTATCGCAGGGGGCAGGGTCCTATGGCTACACCTTC.

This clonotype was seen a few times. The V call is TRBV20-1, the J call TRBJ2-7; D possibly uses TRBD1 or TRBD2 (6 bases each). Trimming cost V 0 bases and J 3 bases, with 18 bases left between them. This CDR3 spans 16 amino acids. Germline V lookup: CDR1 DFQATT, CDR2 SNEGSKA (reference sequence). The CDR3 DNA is TGCAGTGCTAGAGAGTGGGGGGCAAACTCGGACTACGAGCAGTACTTC. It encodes CSAREWGANSDYEQYF.

The CDR3 protein is CASSSSTGPTREEKLFF. CDR3 coding DNA: TGTGCCAGCAGTTCCTCGACCGGACCCACCAGGGAGGAAAAACTGTTTTTT. This chain joins TRBV27 and TRBJ1-4, with D maybe TRBD1 (5 bases). Between the trimmed V and J ends, which lost 4 bases and 8 bases, there was a span of 23 bases. Germline CDR1 MNHEY, CDR2 SMNVEV (reference sequence). The CDR3 is made up of 17 amino acids. Based on the CDR3 plus reference TRBV27 and TRBJ1-4, the full variable domain is EAQVTQNPRYLITVTGKKLTVTCSQNMNHEYMSWYRQDPGLGLRQIYYSMNVEVTDKGDVPEGYKVSRKEKRNFPLILESPSPNQTSLYFCASSSSTGPTREEKLFFGSGTQLSVL.

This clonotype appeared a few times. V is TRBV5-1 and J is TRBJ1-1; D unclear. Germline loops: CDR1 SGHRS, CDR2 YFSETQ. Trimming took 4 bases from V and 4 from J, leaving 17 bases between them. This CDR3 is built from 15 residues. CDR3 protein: CASSLIPSEGTEAFF. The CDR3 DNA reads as TGCGCCAGCAGCCTAATACCCTCAGAGGGCACTGAAGCTTTCTTT. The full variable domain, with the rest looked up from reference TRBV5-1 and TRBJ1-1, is KAGVTQTPRYLIKTRGQQVTLSCSPISGHRSVSWYQQTPGQGLQFLFEYFSETQRNKGNFPGRFSGRQFSNSRSEMNVSTLELGDSALYLCASSLIPSEGTEAFFGQGTRLTVV.

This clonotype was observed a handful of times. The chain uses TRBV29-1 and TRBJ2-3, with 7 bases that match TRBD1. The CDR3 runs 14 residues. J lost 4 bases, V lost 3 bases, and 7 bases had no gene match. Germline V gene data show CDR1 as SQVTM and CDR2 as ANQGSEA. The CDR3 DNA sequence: TGCAGCGTTGAGACAGGGATAAGCCCAGATACGCAGTATTTT. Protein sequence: CSVETGISPDTQYF.

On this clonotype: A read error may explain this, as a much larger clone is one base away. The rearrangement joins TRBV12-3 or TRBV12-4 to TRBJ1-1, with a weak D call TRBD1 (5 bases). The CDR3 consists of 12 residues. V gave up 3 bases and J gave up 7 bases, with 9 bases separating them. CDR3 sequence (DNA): TGTGCCAGCAGTTTTGGGGGGAATGAAGCTTTCTTT. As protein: CASSFGGNEAFF.

CDR3 DNA: TGTGCCAGCAGCTTCCGGGACAGGGCGGGCGAGCAGTACTTC. It translates to CASSFRDRAGEQYF. The chain carries TRBV7-2 and TRBJ2-7; 9 nucleotides agree with TRBD1. The CDR3 runs to 14 residues. Trimming took 3 bases from V and 6 from J; bases not matched to a gene: 6. The germline gives CDR1 SGHTA, CDR2 FQGNSA.

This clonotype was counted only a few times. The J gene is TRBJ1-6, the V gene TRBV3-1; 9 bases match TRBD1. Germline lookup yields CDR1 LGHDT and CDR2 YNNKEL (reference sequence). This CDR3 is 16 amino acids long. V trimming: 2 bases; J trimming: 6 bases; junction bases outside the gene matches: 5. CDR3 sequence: CASSQRTGATNSPLHF. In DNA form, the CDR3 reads TGTGCCAGCAGCCAACGGACAGGGGCGACTAATTCACCCCTCCACTTT.

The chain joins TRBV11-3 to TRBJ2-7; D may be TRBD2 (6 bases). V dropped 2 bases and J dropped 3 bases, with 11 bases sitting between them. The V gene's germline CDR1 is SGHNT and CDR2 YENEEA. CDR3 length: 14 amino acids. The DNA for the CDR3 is TGTGCCAGCAGCTTAAAAGCGGGCGTCTACGAGCAGTACGTC. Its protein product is CASSLKAGVYEQYV.

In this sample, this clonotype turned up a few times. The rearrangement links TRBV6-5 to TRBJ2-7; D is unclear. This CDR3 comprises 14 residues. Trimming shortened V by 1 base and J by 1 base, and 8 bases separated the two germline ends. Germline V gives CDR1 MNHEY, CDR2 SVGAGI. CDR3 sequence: CASSYFPRSYEQYF. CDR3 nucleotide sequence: TGTGCCAGCAGTTACTTTCCTAGATCCTACGAGCAGTACTTC.

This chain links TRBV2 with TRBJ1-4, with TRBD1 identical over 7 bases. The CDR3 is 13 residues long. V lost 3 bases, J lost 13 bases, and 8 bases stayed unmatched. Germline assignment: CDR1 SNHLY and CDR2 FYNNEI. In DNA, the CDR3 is TGTGCCAGCAGTGAGCGACAGGGTTATACACTGTTTTTT. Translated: CASSERQGYTLFF.

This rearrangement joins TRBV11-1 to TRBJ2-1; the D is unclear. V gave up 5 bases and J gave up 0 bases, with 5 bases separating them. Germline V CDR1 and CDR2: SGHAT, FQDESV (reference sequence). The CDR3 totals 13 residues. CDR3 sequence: CASSPTSYNEQFF. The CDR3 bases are TGTGCCAGCAGCCCGACCTCCTACAATGAGCAGTTCTTC.

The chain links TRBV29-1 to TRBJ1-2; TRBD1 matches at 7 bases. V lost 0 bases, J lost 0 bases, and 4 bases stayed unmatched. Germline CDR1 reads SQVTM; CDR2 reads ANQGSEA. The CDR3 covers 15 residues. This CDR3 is CSVEEGGTANYGYTF. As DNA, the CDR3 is TGCAGCGTTGAAGAAGGCGGGACAGCTAACTATGGCTACACCTTC.

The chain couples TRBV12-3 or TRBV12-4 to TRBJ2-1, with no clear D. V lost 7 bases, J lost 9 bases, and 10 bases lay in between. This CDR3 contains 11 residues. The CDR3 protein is CASTKMAEQFF. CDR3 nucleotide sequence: TGTGCCAGCACCAAAATGGCTGAGCAGTTCTTC.

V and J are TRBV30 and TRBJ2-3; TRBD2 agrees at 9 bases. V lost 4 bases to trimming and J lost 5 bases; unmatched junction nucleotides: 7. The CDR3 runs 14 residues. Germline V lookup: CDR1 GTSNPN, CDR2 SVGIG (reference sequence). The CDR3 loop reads CAWTPSGILDTQYF. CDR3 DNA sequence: TGTGCCTGGACCCCTAGCGGGATACTAGATACGCAGTATTTT.

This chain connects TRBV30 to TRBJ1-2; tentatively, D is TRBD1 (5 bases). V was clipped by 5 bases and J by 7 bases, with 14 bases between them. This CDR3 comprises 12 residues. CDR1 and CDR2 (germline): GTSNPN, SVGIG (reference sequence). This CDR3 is CAWAALGVGYTF. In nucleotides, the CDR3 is TGTGCCTGGGCCGCCTTGGGGGTTGGCTACACCTTC.

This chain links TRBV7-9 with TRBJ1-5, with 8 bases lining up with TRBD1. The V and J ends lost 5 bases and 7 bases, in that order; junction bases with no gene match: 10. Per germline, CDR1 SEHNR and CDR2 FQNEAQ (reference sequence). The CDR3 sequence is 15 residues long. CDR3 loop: CASSRQGQGAQPQHF. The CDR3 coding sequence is TGTGCCAGCAGCCGACAAGGACAGGGAGCCCAGCCCCAGCATTTT.

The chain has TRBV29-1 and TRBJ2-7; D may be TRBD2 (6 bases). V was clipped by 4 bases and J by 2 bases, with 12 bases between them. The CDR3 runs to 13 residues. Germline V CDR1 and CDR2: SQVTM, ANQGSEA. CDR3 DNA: TGCAGCGTTGTTTGGCGGGATACCTACGAGCAGTACTTC. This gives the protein CSVVWRDTYEQYF.

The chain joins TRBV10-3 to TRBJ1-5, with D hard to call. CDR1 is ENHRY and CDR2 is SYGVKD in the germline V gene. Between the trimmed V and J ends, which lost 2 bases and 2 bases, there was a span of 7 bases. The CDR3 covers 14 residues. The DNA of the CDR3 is TGTGCCATCAGTGAGGTCCTGGGCAATCAGCCCCAGCATTTT. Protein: CAISEVLGNQPQHF.

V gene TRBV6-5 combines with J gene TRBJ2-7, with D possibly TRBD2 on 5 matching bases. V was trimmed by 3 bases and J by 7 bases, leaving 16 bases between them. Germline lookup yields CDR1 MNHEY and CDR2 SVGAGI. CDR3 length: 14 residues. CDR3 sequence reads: CASSYRRVGLEQYF. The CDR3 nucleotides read TGTGCCAGCAGTTATCGGCGGGTAGGGTTAGAGCAGTACTTC.

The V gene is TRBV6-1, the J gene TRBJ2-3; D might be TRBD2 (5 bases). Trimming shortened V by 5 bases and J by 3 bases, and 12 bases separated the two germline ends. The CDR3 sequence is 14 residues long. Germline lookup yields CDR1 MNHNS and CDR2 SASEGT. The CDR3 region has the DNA TGTGCCAGCAGTAGCGGAGGAAGGACAGATACGCAGTATTTT. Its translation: CASSSGGRTDTQYF.

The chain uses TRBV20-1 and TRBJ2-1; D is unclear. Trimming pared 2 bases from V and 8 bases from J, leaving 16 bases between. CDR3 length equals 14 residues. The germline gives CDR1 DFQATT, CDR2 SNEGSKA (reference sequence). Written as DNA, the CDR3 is TGCAGTGCTAGATATGGAACCCGGATCCATGAGCAGTTCTTC. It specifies CSARYGTRIHEQFF.

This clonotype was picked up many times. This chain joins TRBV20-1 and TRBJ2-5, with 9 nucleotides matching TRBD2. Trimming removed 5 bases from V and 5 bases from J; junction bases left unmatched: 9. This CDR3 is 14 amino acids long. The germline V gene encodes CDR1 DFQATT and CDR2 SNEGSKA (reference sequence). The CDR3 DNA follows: TGCAGTGCTCTAGCGGGGTCAAGAGTGGAGACCCAGTACTTC. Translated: CSALAGSRVETQYF.

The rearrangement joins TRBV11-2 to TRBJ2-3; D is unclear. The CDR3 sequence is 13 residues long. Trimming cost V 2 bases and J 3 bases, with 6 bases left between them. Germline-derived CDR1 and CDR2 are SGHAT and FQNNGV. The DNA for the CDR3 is TGTGCCAGCAGCTTATCCCAAACAGATACGCAGTATTTT. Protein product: CASSLSQTDTQYF. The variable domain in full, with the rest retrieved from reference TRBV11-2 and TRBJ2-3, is EAGVAQSPRYKIIEKRQSVAFWCNPISGHATLYWYQQILGQGPKLLIQFQNNGVVDDSQLPKDRFSAERLKGVDSTLKIQPAKLEDSAVYLCASSLSQTDTQYFGPGTRLTVL.

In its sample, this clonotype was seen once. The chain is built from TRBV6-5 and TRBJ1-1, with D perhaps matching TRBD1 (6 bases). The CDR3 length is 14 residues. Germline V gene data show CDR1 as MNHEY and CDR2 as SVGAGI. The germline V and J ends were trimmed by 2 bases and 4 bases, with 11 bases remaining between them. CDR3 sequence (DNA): TGTGCCAGCAGTTACGCCCGACAGGTCACTGAAGCTTTCTTT. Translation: CASSYARQVTEAFF.